A selection of T cell receptor beta chains follows, all from one sample in a study of patients and donors after allogeneic stem cell transplantation. TCRdb ran MiXCR on the RT-PCR reads and lists one entry per CDR3 protein. The sample carries about 150,000 distinct CDR3 sequences, approximately 24% recorded once. The source material was blood, either unsorted or a sorted T cell fraction (not recorded which). The receptors shown here come from a human donor who was either an allogeneic HSCT recipient or a stem cell or donor lymphocyte infusion donor (not recorded which). It is not recorded whose cells these are; they may come from a transplant donor. Both conserved end residues are part of each CDR3. The D gene is left open where the match is weak. Clone size is stated in some rows and not others, as once, few, many or a class when expanded.

v_gene: TRBV7-8
len: 14
d_gene: TRBD1
abundance: NA
j_gene: TRBJ2-2
CDR3nt: TGTGCCATAACAGGGGACGAGGAGACCGGGGAGCTGTTTTTT
CDR3aa: CAITGDEETGELFF

v_gene: TRBV4-1
len: 16
d_gene: TRBD2
abundance: NA
j_gene: TRBJ2-5
CDR3nt: TGCGCCAGCAGCCAAGATTTTGGACTAGCGGTGGAGACCCAGTACTTC
CDR3aa: CASSQDFGLAVETQYF

v_gene: TRBV29-1
len: 12
d_gene: NA
abundance: NA
j_gene: TRBJ2-3
CDR3nt: TGCAGCGTTGATAGGGGGGGCCGGGAGCAGTATTTT
CDR3aa: CSVDRGGREQYF

v_gene: TRBV3-1
len: 15
d_gene: NA
abundance: NA
j_gene: TRBJ1-3
CDR3nt: TGTGCCAGCAGCCTAGGAGGGTTCTCTGGAAACACCATATATTTT
CDR3aa: CASSLGGFSGNTIYF

v_gene: TRBV5-1
len: 13
d_gene: NA
abundance: NA
j_gene: TRBJ1-1
CDR3nt: TGCGCCAGCAGCTTGGACCTACGGGCTGAAGCTTTCTTT
CDR3aa: CASSLDLRAEAFF

v_gene: TRBV2
len: 14
d_gene: NA
abundance: NA
j_gene: TRBJ2-4
CDR3nt: TGTGCCAGCTCCACCCCCCCCGCAGGGGACATTCAGTACTTC
CDR3aa: CASSTPPAGDIQYF

v_gene: TRBV20-1
len: 14
d_gene: TRBD2
abundance: few
j_gene: TRBJ2-7
CDR3nt: TGCAGTGCTAGTACTAGCGGATATCCCTACGAGCAGTACTTC
CDR3aa: CSASTSGYPYEQYF

v_gene: TRBV7-6
len: 15
d_gene: NA
abundance: few
j_gene: TRBJ1-2
CDR3nt: TGTGCCAGCAGCCCGGGAGCCCAGCGTTACTATGGCTACACCTTC
CDR3aa: CASSPGAQRYYGYTF

v_gene: TRBV6-6
len: 12
d_gene: NA
abundance: NA
j_gene: TRBJ2-4
CDR3nt: TGTGCCAGCAGCAACAGAGAAGACATTCAGTACTTC
CDR3aa: CASSNREDIQYF

v_gene: TRBV2
len: 14
d_gene: TRBD1
abundance: NA
j_gene: TRBJ2-7
CDR3nt: TGTGCCAGCAGGACAGGGCACTCTTCCTACGAGCAGTACTTC
CDR3aa: CASRTGHSSYEQYF

v_gene: TRBV20-1
len: 12
d_gene: NA
abundance: few
j_gene: TRBJ2-3
CDR3nt: TGCAGCGTTCGACTAGTATCAGATACGCAGTATTTT
CDR3aa: CSVRLVSDTQYF

v_gene: TRBV11-3
len: 15
d_gene: TRBD1
abundance: NA
j_gene: TRBJ2-5
CDR3nt: TGTGCCAGCAGCATACAGGGGGCGATGGGTGAGACCCAGTACTTC
CDR3aa: CASSIQGAMGETQYF

v_gene: TRBV30
len: 14
d_gene: TRBD1
abundance: NA
j_gene: TRBJ1-2
CDR3nt: TGTGCCTGCGTGCCGGGGACAGGGGGCTATGGCTACACCTTC
CDR3aa: CACVPGTGGYGYTF

v_gene: TRBV7-9
len: 18
d_gene: TRBD1
abundance: NA
j_gene: TRBJ2-7
CDR3nt: TGTGCCAGCAGCTCGACCGCCACCGGGACAGGAGGCTCTTACGAGCAGTACTTC
CDR3aa: CASSSTATGTGGSYEQYF

v_gene: TRBV6-6
len: 19
d_gene: NA
abundance: NA
j_gene: TRBJ2-7
CDR3nt: TGTGCCAGCAGTTACTCGAGGGCTAGAGAACATGTCTCCGGCTACGAGCAGTACTTC
CDR3aa: CASSYSRAREHVSGYEQYF

v_gene: TRBV28
len: 16
d_gene: NA
abundance: few
j_gene: TRBJ1-4
CDR3nt: TGTGCCAGCAGTGTTTTAGAGGGTGTTACTAATGAAAAACTGTTTTTT
CDR3aa: CASSVLEGVTNEKLFF

v_gene: TRBV20-1
len: 13
d_gene: TRBD1
abundance: few
j_gene: TRBJ1-2
CDR3nt: TGCAGTGCCCTTGGACAGGGAATAGGTGGCTACACCTTC
CDR3aa: CSALGQGIGGYTF

v_gene: TRBV24-1
len: 13
d_gene: NA
abundance: few
j_gene: TRBJ1-1
CDR3nt: TGTGCCACCAGTGACTCCGACGGCACTGAAGCTTTCTTT
CDR3aa: CATSDSDGTEAFF

v_gene: TRBV7-6
len: 13
d_gene: NA
abundance: NA
j_gene: TRBJ1-3
CDR3nt: TGTGCCAGCAGCTTATCCCAGGGCGACACCATATATTTT
CDR3aa: CASSLSQGDTIYF

v_gene: TRBV20-1
len: 13
d_gene: NA
abundance: many
j_gene: TRBJ1-1
CDR3nt: TGCAGTGCTAGAGTGGTGGATAACACTGAAGCTTTCTTT
CDR3aa: CSARVVDNTEAFF

v_gene: TRBV5-1
len: 16
d_gene: NA
abundance: few
j_gene: TRBJ2-1
CDR3nt: TGCGCCAGCAGCTTGCGATATTACGAGCGAGACAATGAGCAGTTCTTC
CDR3aa: CASSLRYYERDNEQFF

v_gene: TRBV7-6
len: 16
d_gene: NA
abundance: many
j_gene: TRBJ1-3
CDR3nt: TGTGCCAGCAGCTTAGTTCGCGGAATCTCTGGAAACACCATATATTTT
CDR3aa: CASSLVRGISGNTIYF

v_gene: TRBV7-2
len: 14
d_gene: NA
abundance: NA
j_gene: TRBJ1-4
CDR3nt: TGTGCCAGCAGCTTAGTACAGTCTAATGAAAAACTGTTTTTT
CDR3aa: CASSLVQSNEKLFF

v_gene: TRBV5-1
len: 14
d_gene: TRBD1
abundance: NA
j_gene: TRBJ1-3
CDR3nt: TGCGCCAGCAGCCGGGACAGCTCTGGAAACACCATATATTTT
CDR3aa: CASSRDSSGNTIYF

v_gene: TRBV12-3/TRBV12-4
len: 15
d_gene: NA
abundance: few
j_gene: TRBJ1-2
CDR3nt: TGTGCCAGCAGTTTATCCCCTCTCGTGGGGTATGGCTACACCTTC
CDR3aa: CASSLSPLVGYGYTF

v_gene: TRBV5-1
len: 15
d_gene: NA
abundance: NA
j_gene: TRBJ2-5
CDR3nt: TGCGCCAGCAGCCCTTGGACTAACAACTTGGAGACCCAGTACTTC
CDR3aa: CASSPWTNNLETQYF

v_gene: TRBV12-3/TRBV12-4
len: 13
d_gene: NA
abundance: few
j_gene: TRBJ2-7
CDR3nt: TGTGCCAGCAGGGCCGGGGGATTTGAAGAGCAGTACTTC
CDR3aa: CASRAGGFEEQYF

v_gene: TRBV12-3/TRBV12-4
len: 13
d_gene: NA
abundance: few
j_gene: TRBJ1-1
CDR3nt: TGTGCCAGCAGTTTATCTGAGTGGACTGAAGCTTTCTTT
CDR3aa: CASSLSEWTEAFF

v_gene: TRBV12-3/TRBV12-4
len: 16
d_gene: TRBD1
abundance: NA
j_gene: TRBJ1-2
CDR3nt: TGTGCCAGCGGTACCTCGGGACAGGGGGCCTTCTATGGCTACACCTTC
CDR3aa: CASGTSGQGAFYGYTF

v_gene: TRBV6-5
len: 12
d_gene: NA
abundance: NA
j_gene: TRBJ2-5
CDR3nt: TGTGCCACCCAGTATGTGCAAGAGACCCAGTACTTC
CDR3aa: CATQYVQETQYF

v_gene: TRBV7-7
len: 15
d_gene: NA
abundance: many
j_gene: TRBJ1-1
CDR3nt: TGTGCCAGCAGCTTAGGAGAGGTTTTGAACACTGAAGCTTTCTTT
CDR3aa: CASSLGEVLNTEAFF

v_gene: TRBV10-3
len: 14
d_gene: TRBD1
abundance: NA
j_gene: TRBJ2-7
CDR3nt: TGTGCCATCGCCGGGACAGGGGTCACCTACGAGCAGTACTTC
CDR3aa: CAIAGTGVTYEQYF

v_gene: TRBV29-1
len: 13
d_gene: TRBD1
abundance: few
j_gene: TRBJ1-2
CDR3nt: TGCAGCGCCAGGGACAGGGATAACTATGGCTACACCTTC
CDR3aa: CSARDRDNYGYTF

v_gene: TRBV7-2
len: 14
d_gene: TRBD1
abundance: NA
j_gene: TRBJ1-2
CDR3nt: TGTGCCAGCAGCCCCCGACAGGGAGAATATGGCTACACCTTC
CDR3aa: CASSPRQGEYGYTF

v_gene: TRBV4-2
len: 17
d_gene: NA
abundance: NA
j_gene: TRBJ1-5
CDR3nt: TGTGCCAGCAGCCAAGATAGCGGGACGGCACCCAATCAGCCCCAGCATTTT
CDR3aa: CASSQDSGTAPNQPQHF

v_gene: TRBV4-1
len: 14
d_gene: NA
abundance: few
j_gene: TRBJ1-2
CDR3nt: TGCGCCAGCAGCCGCCCCGGGGCAGACTATGGCTACACCTTC
CDR3aa: CASSRPGADYGYTF

v_gene: TRBV6-6
len: 14
d_gene: NA
abundance: many
j_gene: TRBJ1-2
CDR3nt: TGTGCCAGCAGCCAGGGTGGGGGGGCCTATGGCTACACCTTC
CDR3aa: CASSQGGGAYGYTF

v_gene: TRBV12-3/TRBV12-4
len: 14
d_gene: TRBD2
abundance: NA
j_gene: TRBJ2-7
CDR3nt: TGTGCCAGCAGTTTTCTAGCGGGAGTCTACGAGCAGTACTTC
CDR3aa: CASSFLAGVYEQYF